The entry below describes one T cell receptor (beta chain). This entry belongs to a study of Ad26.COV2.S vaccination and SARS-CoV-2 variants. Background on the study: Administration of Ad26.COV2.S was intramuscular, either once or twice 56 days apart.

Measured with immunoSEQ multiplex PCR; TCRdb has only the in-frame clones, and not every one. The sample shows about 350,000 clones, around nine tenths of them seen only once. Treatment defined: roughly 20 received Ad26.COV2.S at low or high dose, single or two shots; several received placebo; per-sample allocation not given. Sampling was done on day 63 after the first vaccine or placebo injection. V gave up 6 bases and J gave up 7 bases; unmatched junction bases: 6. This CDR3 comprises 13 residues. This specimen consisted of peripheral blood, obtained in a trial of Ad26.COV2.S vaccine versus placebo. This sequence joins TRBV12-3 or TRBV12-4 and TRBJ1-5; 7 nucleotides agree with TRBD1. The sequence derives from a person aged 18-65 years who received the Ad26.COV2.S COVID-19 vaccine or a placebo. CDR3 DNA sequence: TGTGCCAGCAGCCCCGACAGGGTGCAGCCCCAGCATTTT. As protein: CASSPDRVQPQHF.